This TCR beta chain appears in the sequencing data of a study of beta chain features in type 1 diabetes. This clone came up a few times. The target antigen is unknown. From germline, CDR1 is LNHDA and CDR2 SQIVND (reference sequence). The CDR3 extends over 15 amino acids. J gave up 5 bases and V 3 bases, and 7 bases lay outside the gene matches. All of the sorted populations showed purity greater than 95%. Study observations and caveats: Patients with Type 1 diabetes showed moderately but significantly shorter TCRB CDR3s in all four CD4+ subsets.

Sequencing targeted expressed TCRB transcripts, as all isolated RNA had been reverse transcribed. Regulatory, naive and central memory T cell samples averaged about 3.57 million reads. Produced via immunoSEQ multiplex PCR; TCRdb's table is partial and in-frame only. There are approximately 140,000 clones in the sample; 7.5% to 9.5% occur only once, and roughly 0.75% lies in the top ten. The TCR originated in a man between 25 and 39 years old with type 1 diabetes. The chain carries TRBV19 and TRBJ2-7; TRBD1 agrees at 10 bases. The sequenced material came from central memory CD4+ T cells from blood. The chain's CDR3 is CASSMRDRGFHEQYF. DNA for the CDR3: TGTGCCAGTAGTATGAGGGACAGGGGTTTCCACGAGCAGTACTTC.